Given below is one TCR beta chain in context. The antigen is unknown. This CDR3 has 15 amino acids. The germline CDR1 and CDR2 sequences are SGHKS and YYEKEE (reference sequence). V dropped 0 bases and J dropped 8; count of bases not matched to a gene: 5. This sample is part of a study of T cells in Graves' hyperthyroidism and ophthalmopathy. Study conclusions and caveats: Researchers found most expanded thyroid clonotypes above 0.001 in blood as well.

Amplification of TCR beta CDR3 regions was performed using RNA transcripts as template. The HTBI set primed first-round TCR CDR3 RT-PCR. Each CDR3 protein gets one entry after TCRdb re-called the multiplex PCR reads with MiXCR. The sample has approximately 590,000 distinct CDR3 sequences; 15% to 17% are singletons. Researchers defined stable Graves' hyperthyroidism as no ophthalmopathy progression within 18 months. V is TRBV5-5 and J is TRBJ1-4; the match to TRBD1 covers 9 bases. This TCR was sampled from a woman in her twenties or thirties with Graves' hyperthyroidism. The sample consisted of blood. The CDR3 DNA is TGTGCCAGCAGCTTGGTTGGGACAGGGAGGGAAAAACTGTTTTTT. It translates to CASSLVGTGREKLFF.